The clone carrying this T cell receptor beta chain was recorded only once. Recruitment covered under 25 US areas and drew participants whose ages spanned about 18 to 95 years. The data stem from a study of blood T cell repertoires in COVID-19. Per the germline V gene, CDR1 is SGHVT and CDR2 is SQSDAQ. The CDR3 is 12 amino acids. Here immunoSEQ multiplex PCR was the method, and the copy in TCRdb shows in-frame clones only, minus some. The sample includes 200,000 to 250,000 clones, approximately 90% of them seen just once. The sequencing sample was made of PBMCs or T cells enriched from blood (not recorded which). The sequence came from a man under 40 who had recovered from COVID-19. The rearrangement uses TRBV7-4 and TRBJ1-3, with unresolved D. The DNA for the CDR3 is TGTGTCGACTTGAGCGCTGGAAACACCATATATTTT. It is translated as CVDLSAGNTIYF.